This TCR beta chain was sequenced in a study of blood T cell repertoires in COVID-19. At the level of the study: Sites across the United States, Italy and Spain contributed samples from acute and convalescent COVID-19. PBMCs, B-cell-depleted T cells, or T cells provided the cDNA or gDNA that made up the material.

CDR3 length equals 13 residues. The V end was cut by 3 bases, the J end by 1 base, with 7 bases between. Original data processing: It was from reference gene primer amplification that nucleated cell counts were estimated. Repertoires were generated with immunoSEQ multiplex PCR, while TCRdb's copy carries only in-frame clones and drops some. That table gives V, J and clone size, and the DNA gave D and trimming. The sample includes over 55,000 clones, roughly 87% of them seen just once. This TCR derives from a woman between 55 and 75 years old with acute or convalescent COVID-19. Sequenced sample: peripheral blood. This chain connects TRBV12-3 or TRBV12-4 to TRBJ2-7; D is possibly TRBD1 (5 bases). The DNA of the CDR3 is TGTGCCAGCAGTTTCTCAGGGTCCTACGAGCAGTACTTC. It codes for CASSFSGSYEQYF.